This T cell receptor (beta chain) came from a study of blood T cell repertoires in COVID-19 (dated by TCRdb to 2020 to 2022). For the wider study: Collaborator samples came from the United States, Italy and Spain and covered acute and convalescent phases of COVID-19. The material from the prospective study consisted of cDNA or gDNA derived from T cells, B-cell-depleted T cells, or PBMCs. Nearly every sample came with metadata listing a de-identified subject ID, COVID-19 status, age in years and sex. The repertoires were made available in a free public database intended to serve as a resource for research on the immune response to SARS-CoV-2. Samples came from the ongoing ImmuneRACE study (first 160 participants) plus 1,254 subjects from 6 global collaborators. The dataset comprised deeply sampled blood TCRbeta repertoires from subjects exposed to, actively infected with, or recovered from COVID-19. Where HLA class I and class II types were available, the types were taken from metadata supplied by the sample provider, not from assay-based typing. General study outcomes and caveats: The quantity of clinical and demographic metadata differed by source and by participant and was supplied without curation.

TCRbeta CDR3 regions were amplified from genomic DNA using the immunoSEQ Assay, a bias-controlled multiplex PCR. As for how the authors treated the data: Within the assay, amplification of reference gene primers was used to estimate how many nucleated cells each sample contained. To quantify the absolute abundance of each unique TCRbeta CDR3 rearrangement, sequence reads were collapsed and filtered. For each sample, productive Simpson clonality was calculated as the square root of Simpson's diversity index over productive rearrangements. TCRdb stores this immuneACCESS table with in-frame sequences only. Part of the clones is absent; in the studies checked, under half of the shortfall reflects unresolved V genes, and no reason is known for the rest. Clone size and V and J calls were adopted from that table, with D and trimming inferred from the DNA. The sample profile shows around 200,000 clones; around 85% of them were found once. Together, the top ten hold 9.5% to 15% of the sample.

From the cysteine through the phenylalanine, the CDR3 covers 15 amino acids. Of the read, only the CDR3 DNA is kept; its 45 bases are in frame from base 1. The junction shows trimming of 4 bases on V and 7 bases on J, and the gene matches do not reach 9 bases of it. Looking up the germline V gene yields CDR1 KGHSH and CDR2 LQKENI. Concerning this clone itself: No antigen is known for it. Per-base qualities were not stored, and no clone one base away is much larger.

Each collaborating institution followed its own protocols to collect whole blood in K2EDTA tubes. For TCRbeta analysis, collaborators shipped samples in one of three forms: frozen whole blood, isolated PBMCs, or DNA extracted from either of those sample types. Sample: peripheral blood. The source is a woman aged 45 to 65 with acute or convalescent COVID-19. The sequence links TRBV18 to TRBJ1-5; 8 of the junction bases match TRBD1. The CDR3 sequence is CASSLGQGLGQPQHF. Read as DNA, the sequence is TGTGCCAGCTCACTAGGACAGGGCCTCGGGCAGCCCCAGCATTTT.